The present T cell receptor (beta chain) was sequenced within a study of shared clonotypes between healthy human individuals (dated by TCRdb to 2019 to 2021). About the full investigation: A few men and a couple of women, aged 18 to 49 years, made up the cohort. Per donor, three plates each were used for CD4 naive and CD4 memory, two for CD8 naive, and one for CD8 memory. Blood TCR repertoires of roughly five healthy adults were deeply sequenced to estimate repertoire size and the extent of clonotype sharing between individuals. Different laboratories and diverse techniques were used to prepare libraries and sequence TCR repertoires, to increase sequencing depth and limit assay-specific biases. Each donor's leukapheresis produced roughly between about 0.85 and 10 billion PBMCs.

Broader findings and caveats from the paper: Across four donors, approximately 4.9% of naive CD4, 3% to 4% of naive CD8, roughly 2.2% of memory CD4, and under 0.45% of memory CD8 clonotypes were shared. Naive subsets generally had larger estimated clonotype richness than memory subsets. Compared with non-shared clonotypes, the clonotypes found in all four sorted-subset donors had higher generation probabilities. Even with the large sequencing depth, rarefaction of the sorted-subset datasets indicated that sequencing was incomplete. Pairwise subsampling led to the expectation that sequencing depth would affect the degree of clonotype sharing among donors. Sampling was limited to blood, and TCR repertoires in tissue likely differ from TCR repertoires in blood. Because the study included only a small number of donors, the genetic and exposure-history diversity represented was limited.

Measured from the cysteine to the phenylalanine, the CDR3 is 15 residues long. Only the CDR3 DNA is retained, 45 bases long and in frame from the first base. Deletion took 2 bases off V and 5 bases off J, with a span of 13 bases between the germline ends. Taken from the germline V gene, the CDR1 and CDR2 loops are SNHLY and FYNNEI. Using the deep immunoSEQ assay, TCR CDR3 regions were amplified from genomic DNA by multiplex PCR. Extracted genomic DNA from each cell subset was spread evenly across all wells of several immunoSEQ 96-well plates, with each plate serving as a replicate. For sorted subsets, 150 to 250 ng genomic DNA, equal to approximately 30,000 T cell genomes, was loaded into each replicate PCR. The purified libraries were quantified using a Qubit 3.0 fluorometer, sized with a Bioanalyzer 2100, and then quantified again using the KAPA Library Quantification kit. A separate single-read 150-cycle Illumina NextSeq 550 flow cell was used to sequence each immunoSEQ 96-well plate. The original methods were these. The immunoSEQ output contained only junctional sequences without quality scores, so filtering could not match that applied to full-length reads. To assign V/J genes and CDR3, sequences were annotated using PyIR, a Python wrapper for IgBLAST v1.9, with IMGT germline references. Reads were filtered out if the reads had weak V/J assignments (E-value above 1e-6), no CDR3, stop codons, out-of-frame junctions, or ambiguous translated residues. V3J clonotypes were defined by identical inferred V gene, J gene, and CDR3 amino acid sequence. The percentage overlap between two repertoires was calculated by dividing the number of shared unique clonotypes by the size of the smaller repertoire. Richness of each repertoire was evaluated using RTK rarefaction, the Chao1 estimator, and Recon v2.1 estimates of unobserved clonotypes. For all TCRbeta clonotypes obtained by the gDNA method from four donors, generation probabilities were computed with OLGA. TCRdb limited this immuneACCESS table to in-frame rearrangements with V and J called. A share of clones is missing; checked studies link under half to unresolved V genes, and the rest is unexplained. V, J and clone size were drawn from that table, and D and trimming were deduced from the DNA. Here the sample has about 1 million clones; under 80% occur a single time. The ten most abundant clones make up approximately 1.5% of the sample.

Concerning this clone: The clone's antigen remains unknown. No quality values exist for individual bases; no much larger clone is one base distant.

Healthy HIV-negative adults with no recently reported acute infections or vaccinations were included as donors. All donors were Caucasian adults living in Nashville, Tennessee, USA. CD4+ T cells were enriched through magnetic negative selection, after which naive cells were positively selected on CD45RA and the remaining negative fraction served as the memory subset. After blood collection by leukapheresis, PBMCs were isolated using Ficoll-Histopaque density gradient centrifugation and then cryopreserved in the vapor phase of liquid nitrogen. Analytical flow cytometry was used to check the purity and quantity of each magnetically sorted T cell population. Genomic DNA was isolated from every sorted fraction and measured by UV absorbance on a Nanodrop 2000c.

Sequenced material: memory CD4+ T cells sorted from blood. Interpreted using the paper, the cell subset or site label stands for: CD45RA-negative fraction. The chain links TRBV2 with TRBJ2-1, and possibly TRBD2, on 5 matching bases. The source of this sequence is a man in his late teens or twenties in good health. The bases read TGTGCCAGCAGTGAAATGGGGTTGCGGGACAATGAGCAGTTCTTC. Translated, it gives CASSEMGLRDNEQFF.